These 16 T cell receptor beta chains were all obtained from the same sample, sequenced in a study of cytomegalovirus exposure and HLA in healthy donors. In the PCR, 60 Vbeta and 13 Jbeta primers were used. Profiled with immunoSEQ multiplex PCR; TCRdb holds only in-frame clones, not every one. The sample lists more than 95,000 clones, around 80% occurring once. Sequenced: PBMCs. The origin of the receptors is a young woman in good health and CMV-seropositive.

The genes are TRBV7-4 and TRBJ2-5; the D gene is possibly TRBD2 (5 bases). The CDR3 length is 13 residues. Trimming stripped 0 bases from V and 11 bases from J, with 13 bases between. Germline CDR1 and CDR2: SGHVT and SQSDAQ. CDR3 in amino acids: CASSLAGVCEQYF. CDR3 coding DNA: TGTGCCAGCAGCTTAGCGGGAGTATGTGAGCAGTACTTC.

Concerning this clone: One end of the junction fails to match germline, which may point to a read error. This chain connects TRBV6-1 to TRBJ2-7; D is possibly TRBD1 (5 bases). The germline CDR1 and CDR2 sequences are MNHNS and SASEGT. CDR3 length equals 14 residues. The CDR3 coding sequence is TGTGCGAGCAAATGGGCAAAAGGGGCCTACGAGCAGTACTTC. Protein: CASKWAKGAYEQYF.

This chain uses TRBV6-5 with TRBJ2-7, with TRBD1 matching 7 bases. CDR1 MNHEY and CDR2 SVGAGI come from the germline V gene. The CDR3 extends over 15 amino acids. V shed 5 bases, J shed 5 bases, and the junction held 12 bases outside the gene matches. The CDR3 DNA reads TGTGCCAGCAGTAAGACAGGGAATGGAATCCACGAGCAGTACTTC. Its translation: CASSKTGNGIHEQYF.

V gene TRBV7-3 combines with J gene TRBJ2-7; TRBD2 is a possible D gene (5 bases). The length of the CDR3 is 13 residues. V lost 2 bases and J lost 1, with 6 bases in between. Germline-derived CDR1 and CDR2 are SGHTA and FQGTGA. The CDR3 bases are TGTGCCAGCAGCTTAGCGGGTTCCTACGAGCAGTACTTC. This encodes CASSLAGSYEQYF.

The V gene is TRBV10-3, the J gene TRBJ2-3; the D gene is possibly TRBD1 (5 bases). Germline-derived CDR1 and CDR2 are ENHRY and SYGVKD. The CDR3 has 11 amino acids. Trimming took 9 bases from V and 6 from J, leaving 10 bases between them. CDR3 sequence reads: CAITKGDTQYF. CDR3 nucleotides: TGTGCCATAACAAAGGGGGATACGCAGTATTTT.

The table lists this clone with a few counts. The chain is built from TRBV6-1 and TRBJ1-1; no reliable D call. Germline V gene lookup returns CDR1 MNHNS and CDR2 SASEGT. CDR3 length equals 13 residues. Trimming took 1 base from V and 8 from J, leaving 11 bases between them. The CDR3: CASSEVSLREAFF. The CDR3 DNA sequence: TGTGCCAGCAGTGAAGTCTCGTTGAGAGAAGCTTTCTTT.

This clone was seen only once. The chain is built from TRBV27 and TRBJ2-5, with TRBD2 matching over 10 bases. The CDR3 contains 16 residues. Germline trimming cut 6 bases from V and 2 bases from J; bases unmatched to any gene: 9. The germline V gene has CDR1 MNHEY and CDR2 SMNVEV (reference sequence). The CDR3 DNA reads as TGTGCCAGCAGGAGGCGGGGACTAGCGACTCAAGAGACCCAGTACTTC. Amino acid sequence: CASRRRGLATQETQYF.

The V and J genes are TRBV27 and TRBJ2-7, with 7 nucleotides matching TRBD1. CDR3 length: 15 residues. V shed 2 bases, J shed 6 bases, and the junction held 10 bases outside the gene matches. CDR1 is MNHEY, CDR2 SMNVEV, per germline (reference sequence). The DNA for the CDR3 is TGTGCCAGCAGTTTAAGTAGACAGGGAAGGTCCGAGCAGTACTTC. Translating it yields CASSLSRQGRSEQYF.

The table lists this clone with a count of one. CDR3: CASRPGTSGSYEQYF. CDR3 coding DNA: TGTGCCAGCAGACCTGGGACTAGCGGTTCCTACGAGCAGTACTTC. The chain carries TRBV27 and TRBJ2-7; 11 bases match TRBD2. Trimming removed 6 bases from V and 1 base from J; junction bases left unmatched: 5. Germline values: CDR1 MNHEY, CDR2 SMNVEV (reference sequence). CDR3 length: 15 residues.

CDR3 DNA sequence: TGTGCCAGTAGTATAGGCGACAAGACAGGGAGCCTTAATGAAAAACTGTTTTTT. Its translation is CASSIGDKTGSLNEKLFF. V and J are TRBV19 and TRBJ1-4; TRBD1 matches 7 bases. The germline V gene encodes CDR1 LNHDA and CDR2 SQIVND (reference sequence). This CDR3 spans 18 amino acids. V dropped 1 base and J dropped 4; count of bases not matched to a gene: 12.

The chain carries TRBV6-5 and TRBJ2-1; 7 nucleotides align to TRBD2. V trimming: 0 bases; J trimming: 5 bases; junction bases outside the gene matches: 1. Germline values: CDR1 MNHEY, CDR2 SVGAGI. The CDR3 is 14 residues long. CDR3 coding DNA: TGTGCCAGCAGTTACTCCCTAGCGGACAATGAGCAGTTCTTC. Translated, it gives CASSYSLADNEQFF.

Here the CDR3 DNA reads TGTGCCAGTAGTACCGGACTCTCCACAGATACGCAGTATTTT. Amino acids: CASSTGLSTDTQYF. This rearrangement joins TRBV19 to TRBJ2-3; D possibly corresponds to TRBD2 (5 bases). Looked up from germline, CDR1 is LNHDA and CDR2 is SQIVND (reference sequence). Trimming took 4 bases from V and 2 from J, leaving 10 bases between them. There are 14 residues in the CDR3.

The chain combines TRBV7-9 with TRBJ1-5; TRBD1 is a possible D gene (5 bases). From germline, CDR1 is SEHNR and CDR2 FQNEAQ (reference sequence). Trimming stripped 4 bases from V and 9 bases from J, with 19 bases between. There are 15 residues in the CDR3. The CDR3 nucleotides are TGTGCCAGCAGCTCCTCTGTCTTAACCAGGGCGCCCCAGCATTTT. This sequence encodes CASSSSVLTRAPQHF.

The rearrangement uses TRBV28 and TRBJ2-3; 11 positions agree with TRBD2. The CDR3 is 16 amino acids. V was pared by 2 bases and J by 2 bases, with 3 bases of the junction left unmatched. Germline V lookup: CDR1 MDHEN, CDR2 SYDVKM. The DNA for the CDR3 is TGTGCCAGCAGTTTAATGACTAGCGGGGTCACAGATACGCAGTATTTT. This encodes CASSLMTSGVTDTQYF.

The chain is built from TRBV19 and TRBJ2-2; D ambiguous. The CDR3 spans 15 residues. From germline, CDR1 is LNHDA and CDR2 SQIVND (reference sequence). Trimming cost V 2 bases and J 4 bases, with 11 bases left between them. The CDR3 bases are TGTGCCAGTAGTATAAGCCCTACCTCCACCGGGGAGCTGTTTTTT. This gives the protein CASSISPTSTGELFF.

The rearrangement joins TRBV30 to TRBJ2-1; 9 bases fit TRBD2. This CDR3 spans 13 amino acids. Germline V gene data show CDR1 as GTSNPN and CDR2 as SVGIG (reference sequence). CDR3 loop: CACGRASYNEQFF. In nucleotides, the CDR3 is TGTGCTTGCGGGAGGGCCTCCTACAATGAGCAGTTCTTC.